Given below is one T cell receptor (beta chain) in context. Its cognate antigen is unknown. Per germline, CDR1 MGHRA and CDR2 YSYEKL. The CDR3 loop spans 17 amino acids. V was trimmed by 1 base and J by 4 bases, leaving 14 bases between them. Assay used: immunoSEQ multiplex PCR; TCRdb lists only in-frame clones, some missing. Seen here are 150,000 to 200,000 clones, around 92% observed once, and the top ten hold about 1.2%. This entry comes from a study of T cell responses to AZD1222 COVID-19 vaccine. Study-wide findings and caveats: Once two AZD1222 doses were given, Spike-specific TCR breadth and depth went up. The study identified only five to seven AZD1222 recipients as seropositive at baseline.

The chain is built from TRBV4-1 and TRBJ1-6; D is perhaps TRBD1 (6 bases). The sample here was peripheral blood, taken on day 0 of AZD1222 vaccination. This receptor was obtained from an adult in good health. The CDR3 DNA sequence: TGCGCCAGCAGCCAAGGAAACCAGGGGTGGTATAATTCACCCCTCCACTTT. Amino acid sequence: CASSQGNQGWYNSPLHF.